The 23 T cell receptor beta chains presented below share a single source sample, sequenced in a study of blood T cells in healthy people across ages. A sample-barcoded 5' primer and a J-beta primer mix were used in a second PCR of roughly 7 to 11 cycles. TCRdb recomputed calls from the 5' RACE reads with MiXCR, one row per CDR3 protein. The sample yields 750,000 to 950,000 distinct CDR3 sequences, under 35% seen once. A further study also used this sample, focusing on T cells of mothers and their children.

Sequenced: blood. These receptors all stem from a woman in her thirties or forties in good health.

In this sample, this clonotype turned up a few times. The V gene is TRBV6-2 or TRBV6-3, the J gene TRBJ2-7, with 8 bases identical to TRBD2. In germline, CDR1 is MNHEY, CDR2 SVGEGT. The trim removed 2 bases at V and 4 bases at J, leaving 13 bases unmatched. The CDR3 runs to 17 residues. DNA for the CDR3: TGTGCCAGCAGTTACGCCTTGGAGACTAGCGTTACTTACGAGCAGTACTTC. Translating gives CASSYALETSVTYEQYF.

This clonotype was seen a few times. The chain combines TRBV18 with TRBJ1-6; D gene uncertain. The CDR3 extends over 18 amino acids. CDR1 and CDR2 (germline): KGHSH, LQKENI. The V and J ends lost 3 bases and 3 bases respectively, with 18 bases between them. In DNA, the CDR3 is TGTGCCAGCTCACCCTTCACTGCACCAACAATCTATAATTCACCCCTCCACTTT. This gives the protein CASSPFTAPTIYNSPLHF. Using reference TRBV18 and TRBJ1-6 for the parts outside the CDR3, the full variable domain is NAGVMQNPRHLVRRRGQEARLRCSPMKGHSHVYWYRQLPEEGLKFMVYLQKENIIDESGMPKERFSAEFPKEGPSILRIQQVVRGDSAAYFCASSPFTAPTIYNSPLHFGNGTRLTVT.

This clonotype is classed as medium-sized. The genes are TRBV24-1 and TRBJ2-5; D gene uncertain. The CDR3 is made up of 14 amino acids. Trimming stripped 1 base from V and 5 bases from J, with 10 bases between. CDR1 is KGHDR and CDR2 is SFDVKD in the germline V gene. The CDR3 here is CATSDFGPRETQYF. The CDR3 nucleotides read TGTGCCACCAGTGATTTCGGGCCTCGGGAGACCCAGTACTTC.

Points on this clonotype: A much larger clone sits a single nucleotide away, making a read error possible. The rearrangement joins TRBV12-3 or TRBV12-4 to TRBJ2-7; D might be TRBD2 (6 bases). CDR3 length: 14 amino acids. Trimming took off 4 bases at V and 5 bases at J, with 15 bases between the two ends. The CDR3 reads CASSWQDGGHEQYF. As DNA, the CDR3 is TGTGCCAGCAGTTGGCAGGATGGAGGGCACGAGCAGTACTTC.

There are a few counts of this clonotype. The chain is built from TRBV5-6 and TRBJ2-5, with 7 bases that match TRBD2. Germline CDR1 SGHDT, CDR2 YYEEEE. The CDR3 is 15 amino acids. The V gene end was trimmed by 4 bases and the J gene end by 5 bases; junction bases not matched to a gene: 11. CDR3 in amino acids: CASSPQGWGGETQYF. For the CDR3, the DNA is TGTGCCAGCAGCCCCCAAGGGTGGGGAGGGGAGACCCAGTACTTC.

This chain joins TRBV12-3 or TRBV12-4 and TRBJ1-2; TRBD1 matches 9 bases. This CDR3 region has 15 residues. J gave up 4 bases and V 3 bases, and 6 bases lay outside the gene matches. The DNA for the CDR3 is TGTGCCAGCAGTTTGGGGACAGGGACTTTCTATGGCTACACCTTC. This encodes CASSLGTGTFYGYTF.

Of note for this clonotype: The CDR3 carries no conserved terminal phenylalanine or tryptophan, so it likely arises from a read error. The CDR3 reads CASSGTNRGGYTL. The CDR3 DNA is TGTGCCAGCAGCGGAACTAACAGGGGTGGCTACACCCTC. The J gene is TRBJ1-2, the V gene TRBV9, with 7 bases aligning to TRBD1. Looked up from germline, CDR1 is SGDLS and CDR2 is YYNGEE. V trimming: 3 bases; J trimming: 7 bases; junction bases outside the gene matches: 6. The CDR3 covers 13 residues.

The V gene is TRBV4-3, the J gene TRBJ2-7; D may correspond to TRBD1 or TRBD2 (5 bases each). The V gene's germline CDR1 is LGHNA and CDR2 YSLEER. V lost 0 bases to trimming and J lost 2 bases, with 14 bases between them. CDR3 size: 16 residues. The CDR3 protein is CASSQDWPGPTYEQYF. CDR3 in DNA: TGCGCCAGCAGCCAAGATTGGCCGGGGCCAACCTACGAGCAGTACTTC.

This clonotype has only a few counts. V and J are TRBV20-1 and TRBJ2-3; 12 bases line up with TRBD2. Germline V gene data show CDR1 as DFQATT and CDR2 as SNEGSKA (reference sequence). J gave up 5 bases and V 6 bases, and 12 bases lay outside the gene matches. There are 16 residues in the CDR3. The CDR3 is CSASRLAGVQEDTQYF. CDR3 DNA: TGCAGTGCGAGTAGACTAGCGGGGGTGCAGGAAGATACGCAGTATTTT.

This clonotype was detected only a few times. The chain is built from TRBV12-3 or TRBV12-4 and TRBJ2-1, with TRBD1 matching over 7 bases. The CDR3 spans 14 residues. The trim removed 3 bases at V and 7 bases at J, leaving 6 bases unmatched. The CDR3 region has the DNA TGTGCCAGCAGTTTTTTGGGACAGAAGAATGAGCAGTTCTTC. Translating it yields CASSFLGQKNEQFF.

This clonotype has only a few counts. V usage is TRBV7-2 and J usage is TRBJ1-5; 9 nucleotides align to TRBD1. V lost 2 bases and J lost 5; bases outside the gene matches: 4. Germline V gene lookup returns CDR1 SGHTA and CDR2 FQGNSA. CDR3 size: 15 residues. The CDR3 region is CASSLIQGADQPQHF. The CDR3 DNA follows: TGTGCCAGCAGCTTAATACAGGGGGCGGATCAGCCCCAGCATTTT.

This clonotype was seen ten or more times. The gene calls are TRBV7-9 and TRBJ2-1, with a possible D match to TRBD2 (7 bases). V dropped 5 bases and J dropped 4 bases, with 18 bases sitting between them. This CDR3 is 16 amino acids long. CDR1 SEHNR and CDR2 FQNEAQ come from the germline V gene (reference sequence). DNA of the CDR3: TGTGCCAGCAGCCACACCACGGGGGGCCCATACAATGAGCAGTTCTTC. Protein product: CASSHTTGGPYNEQFF.

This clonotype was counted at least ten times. The CDR3 sequence: CSALGLGGGAQYF. CDR3 DNA sequence: TGCAGTGCTCTGGGACTAGGGGGCGGGGCCCAGTACTTC. V is TRBV20-1 and J is TRBJ2-5; weak D call: TRBD2 (8 bases). The CDR3 runs 13 residues. CDR1 and CDR2 (germline): DFQATT, SNEGSKA (reference sequence). V lost 5 bases and J 9 bases, leaving 19 bases between the germline ends.

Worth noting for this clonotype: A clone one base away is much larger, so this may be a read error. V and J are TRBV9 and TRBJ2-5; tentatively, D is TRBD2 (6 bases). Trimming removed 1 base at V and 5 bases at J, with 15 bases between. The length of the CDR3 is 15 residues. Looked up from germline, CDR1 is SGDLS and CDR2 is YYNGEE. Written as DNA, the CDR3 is TGTGCCAGCAGCGTATTTTCCAAGGCGGGGGAGACCCAGTACTTC. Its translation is CASSVFSKAGETQYF.

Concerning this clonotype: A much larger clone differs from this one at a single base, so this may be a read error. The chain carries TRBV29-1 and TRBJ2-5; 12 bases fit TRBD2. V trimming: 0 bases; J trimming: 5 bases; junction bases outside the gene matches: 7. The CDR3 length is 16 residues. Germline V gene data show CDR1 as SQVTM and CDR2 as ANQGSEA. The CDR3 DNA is TGCAGCGTTGAAGATCCCGGACTAGCGGGGTGGGAGACCCAGTACTTC. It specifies CSVEDPGLAGWETQYF.

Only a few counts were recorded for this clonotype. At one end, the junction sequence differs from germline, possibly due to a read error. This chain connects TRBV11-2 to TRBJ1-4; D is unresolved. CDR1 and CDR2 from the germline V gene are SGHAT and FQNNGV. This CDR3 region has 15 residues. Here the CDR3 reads CASSLGREYNEKPFF. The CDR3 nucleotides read TGTGCCAGCAGCTTAGGACGGGAGTATAATGAAAAACCGTTTTTT.

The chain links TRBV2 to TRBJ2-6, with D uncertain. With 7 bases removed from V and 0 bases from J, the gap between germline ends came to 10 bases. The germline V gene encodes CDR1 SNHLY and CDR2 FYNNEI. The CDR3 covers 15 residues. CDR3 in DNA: TGTGCCAGCAACTCCATTAGCTCTGGGGCCAACGTCCTGACTTTC. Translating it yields CASNSISSGANVLTF.

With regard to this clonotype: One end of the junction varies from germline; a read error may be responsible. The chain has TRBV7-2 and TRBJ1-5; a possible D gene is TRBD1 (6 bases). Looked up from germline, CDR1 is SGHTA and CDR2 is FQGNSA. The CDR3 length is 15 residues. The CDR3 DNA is TGTGCCAGCAGCCCCCAAACGACAGGACGTCAGCCCCGGCATTTT. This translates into CASSPQTTGRQPRHF. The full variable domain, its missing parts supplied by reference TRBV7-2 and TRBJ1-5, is GAGVSQSPSNKVTEKGKDVELRCDPISGHTALYWYRQSLGQGLEFLIYFQGNSAPDKSGLPSDRFSAERTGGSVSTLTIQRTQQEDSAVYLCASSPQTTGRQPRHFGDGTRLSIL.

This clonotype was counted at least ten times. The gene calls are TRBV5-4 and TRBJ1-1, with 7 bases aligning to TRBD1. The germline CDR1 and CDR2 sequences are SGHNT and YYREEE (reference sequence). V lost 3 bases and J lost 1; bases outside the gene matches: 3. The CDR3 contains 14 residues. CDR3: CASSSGQRNTEAFF. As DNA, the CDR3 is TGTGCCAGCAGCTCGGGACAGAGGAACACTGAAGCTTTCTTT.

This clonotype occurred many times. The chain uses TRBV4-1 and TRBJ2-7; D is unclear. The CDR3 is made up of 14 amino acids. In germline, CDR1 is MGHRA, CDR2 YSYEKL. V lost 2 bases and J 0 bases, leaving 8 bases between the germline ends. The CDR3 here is CASSQPRSSYEQYF. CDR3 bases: TGCGCCAGCAGCCAACCTAGGAGCTCCTACGAGCAGTACTTC.

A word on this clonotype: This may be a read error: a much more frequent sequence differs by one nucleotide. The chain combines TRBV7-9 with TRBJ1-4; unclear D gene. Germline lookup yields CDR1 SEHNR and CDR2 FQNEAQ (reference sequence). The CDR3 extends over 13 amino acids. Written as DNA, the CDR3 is TGTGCCAGCAGCTTTTCCGTTAATGAAAAACGGTTTTTT. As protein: CASSFSVNEKRFF.

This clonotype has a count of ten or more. CDR3 coding DNA: TGTGCCAGCAGTTTAGGAGAAGGGAATGGCTACACCTTC. Translated, it gives CASSLGEGNGYTF. This chain links TRBV12-3 or TRBV12-4 with TRBJ1-2; D remains ambiguous. The V end was cut by 1 base, the J end by 6 bases, with 9 bases between. This CDR3 contains 13 residues.

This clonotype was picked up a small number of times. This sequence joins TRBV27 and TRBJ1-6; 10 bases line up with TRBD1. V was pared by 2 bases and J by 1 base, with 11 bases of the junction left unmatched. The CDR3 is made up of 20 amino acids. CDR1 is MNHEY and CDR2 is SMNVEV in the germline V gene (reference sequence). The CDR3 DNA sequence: TGTGCCAGCAGTTTACAGTCTGGGACAGGGGAATGGTCCTATAATTCACCCCTCCACTTT. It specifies CASSLQSGTGEWSYNSPLHF.